This T cell receptor beta chain was found in a study of post-analysis software for immune sequencing data. Broader study findings: TRBV5-6, TRBV5-1 and TRBV20-1 belonged to a set of a handful of TRBV segments that were more frequent in patients than controls.

Trimming took off 1 base at V and 0 bases at J, with 9 bases between the two ends. The germline CDR1 and CDR2 sequences are SGHAT and FQNNGV. The CDR3 sequence is 16 residues long. Sequencing libraries made from TCR beta cDNA carried unique molecular identifiers. MiXCR was run by TCRdb on the PCR reads, yielding one entry per CDR3 protein. The profile shows around 500,000 distinct CDR3 sequences, approximately 31% of them singletons. Concerning this clonotype: What it recognizes is unknown.

The sequencing input was blood. This sequence was found in a girl aged 2-17 years with multiple sclerosis. The chain uses TRBV11-2 and TRBJ1-4; weak D call: TRBD1 (6 bases). This CDR3 is CASSLAGGATNEKLFF. The CDR3 nucleotides are TGTGCCAGCAGCTTAGCGGGGGGCGCAACTAATGAAAAACTGTTTTTT.